The subject of this entry is one TCR beta chain. The CDR3 extends over 17 amino acids. Germline CDR1 reads LNHDA; CDR2 reads SQIVND (reference sequence). Between the trimmed V and J ends, which lost 4 bases and 2 bases, there was a span of 19 bases. As processed by the authors: The authors estimated nucleated cell counts from reference gene primer amplification. The protocol was immunoSEQ multiplex PCR, while the TCRdb copy is restricted to in-frame clones and leaves out a portion. V and J calls and clone size come straight from that table; D and trimming were deduced from the DNA. Here the sample spans 150,000 to 250,000 clones, roughly 94% being singletons. This sample stems from a study of blood T cell repertoires in COVID-19. The overall study: Sample material is recorded as cDNA or gDNA derived from T cells, B-cell-depleted T cells, or PBMCs.

The chain uses TRBV19 and TRBJ2-3; D possibly corresponds to TRBD2 (7 bases). This TCR came from a man aged 25-40 years with COVID-19, enrolled during active disease. What was sequenced was peripheral blood. The CDR3 protein is CASSTHTRRGLTDTQYF. The CDR3 DNA sequence: TGTGCCAGTAGTACTCATACGAGGCGGGGGCTCACAGATACGCAGTATTTT.